The 20 T cell receptor beta chains listed next were all sequenced from one sample in a study of blood T cells in healthy people across ages. Then a second PCR, running roughly 7 to 11 cycles, was carried out with a sample-barcoded 5' primer and a J-beta primer mix. TCRdb used MiXCR to reprocess the 5' RACE reads, holding one entry per CDR3 protein. Among 980,000 or so distinct CDR3 sequences listed, roughly 50% were seen once. Material for sequencing was blood. These receptors all stem from a man aged 25-40 years in good health.

The chain combines TRBV20-1 with TRBJ2-7; TRBD1 matches at 8 bases. V dropped 1 base and J dropped 5; count of bases not matched to a gene: 7. Germline V gene sequence: CDR1 DFQATT, CDR2 SNEGSKA (reference sequence). The CDR3 totals 14 residues. As DNA, the CDR3 is TGCAGTGCTAGAGCCGTGACAGGGGTACACGAGCAGTACTTC. It codes for CSARAVTGVHEQYF.

V is TRBV12-3 or TRBV12-4 and J is TRBJ2-1; D might be TRBD1 or TRBD2, each matching 6 bases. The CDR3 is 14 amino acids. Trimming shortened V by 6 bases and J by 7 bases, and 16 bases separated the two germline ends. For the CDR3, the DNA is TGTGCCAGCAGGAATGGGGGGCCCGGGAATGAGCAGTTCTTC. The encoded protein is CASRNGGPGNEQFF.

This clonotype has just a few counts. The chain employs TRBV6-5 and TRBJ1-4; TRBD1 aligns across 7 bases. The CDR3 sequence is 15 residues long. CDR1 is MNHEY and CDR2 is SVGAGI in the germline V gene. V lost 0 bases, J lost 4 bases, and 2 bases stayed unmatched. The CDR3 DNA sequence: TGTGCCAGCAGTTACTCGACAGGGCTTAATGAAAAACTGTTTTTT. Amino acid sequence: CASSYSTGLNEKLFF.

The chain employs TRBV9 and TRBJ2-1; the D gene is possibly TRBD1 (6 bases). CDR3 length: 14 residues. V dropped 1 base and J dropped 5 bases, with 10 bases sitting between them. The germline CDR1 and CDR2 sequences are SGDLS and YYNGEE. The CDR3 loop reads CASSVTGSHNEQFF. The CDR3 DNA reads TGTGCCAGCAGCGTAACAGGGTCCCACAATGAGCAGTTCTTC.

This chain uses TRBV9 with TRBJ2-3, with D tentatively TRBD1 (6 bases). Trimming removed 3 bases at V and 1 base at J, with 9 bases between. The CDR3 has 14 residues. Germline CDR1 and CDR2: SGDLS and YYNGEE. CDR3: CASSAGAGTDTQYF. CDR3 DNA: TGTGCCAGCAGCGCAGGGGCGGGCACAGATACGCAGTATTTT.

This clonotype has only a few counts. The chain joins TRBV7-3 to TRBJ2-3, with D tentatively TRBD2 (5 bases). The length of the CDR3 is 14 residues. The germline gives CDR1 SGHTA, CDR2 FQGTGA. Trimming took 7 bases from V and 3 from J, leaving 14 bases between them. CDR3 nucleotides: TGTGCCAGCACCGCAGGAGGACCGACAGATACGCAGTATTTT. Amino acid sequence: CASTAGGPTDTQYF.

The J gene is TRBJ2-7, the V gene TRBV12-3 or TRBV12-4, with TRBD1 matching over 8 bases. The J call may be in error: the DNA end matches TRBJ2-5 better. The CDR3 consists of 15 residues. The CDR3 here is CASSWRQGIAETQYF. The CDR3 DNA sequence: TGTGCCAGCAGTTGGCGACAGGGGATAGCAGAGACCCAGTACTTC.

The chain couples TRBV7-2 to TRBJ1-4; D is undetermined. Germline V gives CDR1 SGHTA, CDR2 FQGNSA. This CDR3 has 15 amino acids. Trimming took 1 base from V and 6 from J, leaving 12 bases between them. The CDR3: CASSLVRTGYEKLFF. The CDR3 DNA sequence: TGTGCCAGCAGCTTAGTTAGGACCGGATATGAAAAACTGTTTTTT.

The gene calls are TRBV29-1 and TRBJ2-1, with 9 bases fitting TRBD2. The end of the DNA aligns better with TRBJ2-7, so the J call may be wrong. Germline CDR1 reads SQVTM; CDR2 reads ANQGSEA. The CDR3 covers 15 residues. Written as DNA, the CDR3 is TGCAGCGTGGCCCGCGGGGGGGCCTCCTACAATGAGCAGTACTTC. Translating it yields CSVARGGASYNEQYF.

The chain links TRBV20-1 to TRBJ2-1, with 10 nucleotides matching TRBD2. CDR1 and CDR2 from the germline V gene are DFQATT and SNEGSKA (reference sequence). CDR3 length: 16 residues. V gave up 1 base and J gave up 2 bases; unmatched junction bases: 5. The CDR3 bases are TGCAGTGCTAGAGTTCCTAGCGGGGGACCCTACAATGAGCAGTTCTTC. Its translation: CSARVPSGGPYNEQFF.

This clonotype has ten or more counts. This rearrangement joins TRBV29-1 to TRBJ2-7; 9 bases are shared with TRBD1. This CDR3 contains 13 residues. J gave up 6 bases and V 5 bases, and 8 bases lay outside the gene matches. Germline CDR1 is SQVTM and CDR2 is ANQGSEA. In DNA form, the CDR3 reads TGCAGCGTTCCTGGGACAGGGAGTCGCGAGCAGTACTTC. Translated, it gives CSVPGTGSREQYF.

The J gene is TRBJ2-3, the V gene TRBV20-1, with 9 bases identical to TRBD1. Germline values: CDR1 DFQATT, CDR2 SNEGSKA (reference sequence). CDR3 length equals 13 residues. V lost 5 bases and J lost 5; bases outside the gene matches: 5. This CDR3 is CSAYRGRQDTQYF. Written as DNA, the CDR3 is TGCAGTGCTTACAGGGGGCGTCAAGATACGCAGTATTTT.

Regarding this clonotype: The junction and the germline gene differ at one end; a read error may be behind it. This chain joins TRBV4-2 and TRBJ1-5; no reliable D call. This CDR3 comprises 12 residues. In germline, CDR1 is LGHNA, CDR2 YNFKEQ. The CDR3 DNA sequence: TGTGCCAGCAGCCAGGGGAATCAGCCCCGGCATTTT. Protein product: CASSQGNQPRHF.

The chain employs TRBV13 and TRBJ2-1, with D possibly being TRBD2 (6 bases). CDR1 PRHDT and CDR2 FYEKMQ come from the germline V gene (reference sequence). The CDR3 covers 14 residues. Trimming removed 8 bases from V and 7 bases from J, with 18 bases in between. CDR3 DNA: TGTGCCAGCCGCGAAGGTGCGGGAAGGAATGAGCAGTTCTTC. Residues: CASREGAGRNEQFF.

J is TRBJ2-5 and V is TRBV6-6, with TRBD2 matching 9 bases. The end of the DNA fits TRBJ2-7 better, so the J call may be wrong. Germline lookup yields CDR1 MNHNY and CDR2 SVGAGI (reference sequence). The CDR3 covers 14 residues. The CDR3 protein is CASSLGTSQNEQYF. CDR3 nucleotides: TGTGCCAGCAGCCTCGGGACTAGCCAAAACGAGCAGTACTTC.

The rearrangement joins TRBV11-3 to TRBJ1-4; 7 bases match TRBD1. V was clipped by 11 bases and J by 3 bases; unmatched bases: 9. CDR1 is SGHNT and CDR2 is YENEEA in the germline V gene. The CDR3 has 14 residues. In DNA, the CDR3 is TGTGCCGGCGGACAGACAGGGCCTAATGAAAAACTGTTTTTT. It yields the protein CAGGQTGPNEKLFF.

This sequence joins TRBV12-5 and TRBJ2-1; TRBD1 matches at 7 bases. Germline lookup yields CDR1 LGHNT and CDR2 FRNRAP. Trimming removed 7 bases from V and 6 bases from J; junction bases left unmatched: 9. This CDR3 region has 14 residues. The CDR3 here is CASALDRPLNEQFF. CDR3 nucleotides: TGTGCTAGTGCCTTGGACAGGCCACTCAATGAGCAGTTCTTC.

The V call is TRBV9, the J call TRBJ2-1; weak D call: TRBD1 (7 bases). V was cut by 2 bases and J by 3 bases, with 24 bases left in between. CDR3 length: 19 amino acids. Per germline, CDR1 SGDLS and CDR2 YYNGEE. This CDR3 is CASSVAGGRWGQYYNEQFF. CDR3 bases: TGTGCCAGCAGCGTTGCCGGGGGTCGGTGGGGACAGTACTACAATGAGCAGTTCTTC.

V and J are TRBV5-5 and TRBJ1-2; D is unclear. The CDR3 contains 12 residues. Trimming left V 0 bases short and J 7 bases short, with 7 bases between. From germline, CDR1 is SGHKS and CDR2 YYEKEE (reference sequence). CDR3 coding DNA: TGTGCCAGCAGCTTGGCGGCCTGTGGCTACACCTTC. It yields the protein CASSLAACGYTF.

This clonotype was detected only a few times. The V and J genes are TRBV7-2 and TRBJ1-1; D not resolved. Germline CDR1 is SGHTA and CDR2 is FQGNSA. This CDR3 has 13 residues. Trimming stripped 5 bases from V and 1 base from J, with 8 bases between. CDR3 DNA: TGTGCCAGCAGCCCTGTAAGGAACACTGAAGCTTTCTTT. Translated: CASSPVRNTEAFF.